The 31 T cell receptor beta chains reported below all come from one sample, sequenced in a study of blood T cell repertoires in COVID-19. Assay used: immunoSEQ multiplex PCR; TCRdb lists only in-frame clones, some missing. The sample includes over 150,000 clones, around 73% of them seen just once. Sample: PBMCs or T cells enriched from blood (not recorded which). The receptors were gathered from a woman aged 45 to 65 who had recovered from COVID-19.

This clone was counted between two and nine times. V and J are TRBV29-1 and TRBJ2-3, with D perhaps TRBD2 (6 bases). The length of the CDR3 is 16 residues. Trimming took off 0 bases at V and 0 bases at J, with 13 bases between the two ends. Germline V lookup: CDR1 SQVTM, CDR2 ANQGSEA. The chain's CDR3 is CSVEDRWRDSTDTQYF. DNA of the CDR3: TGCAGCGTTGAAGATCGGTGGAGGGACAGCACAGATACGCAGTATTTT.

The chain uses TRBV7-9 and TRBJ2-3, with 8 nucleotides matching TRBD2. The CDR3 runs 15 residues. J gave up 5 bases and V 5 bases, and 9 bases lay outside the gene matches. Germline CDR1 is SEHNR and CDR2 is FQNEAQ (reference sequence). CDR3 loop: CASSPSGRDLDTQYF. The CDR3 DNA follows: TGTGCCAGCAGCCCGTCCGGGAGGGACTTAGATACGCAGTATTTT.

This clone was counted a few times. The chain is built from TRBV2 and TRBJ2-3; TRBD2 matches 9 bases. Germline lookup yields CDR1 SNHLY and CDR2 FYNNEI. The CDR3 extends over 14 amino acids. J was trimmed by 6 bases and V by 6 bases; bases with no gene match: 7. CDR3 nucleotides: TGTGCCAGCAGGGTAGCGGGAGCAGGGGATACGCAGTATTTT. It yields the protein CASRVAGAGDTQYF. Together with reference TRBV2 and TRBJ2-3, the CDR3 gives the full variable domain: EPEVTQTPSHQVTQMGQEVILRCVPISNHLYFYWYRQILGQKVEFLVSFYNNEISEKSEIFDDQFSVERPDGSNFTLKIRSTKLEDSAMYFCASRVAGAGDTQYFGPGTRLTVL.

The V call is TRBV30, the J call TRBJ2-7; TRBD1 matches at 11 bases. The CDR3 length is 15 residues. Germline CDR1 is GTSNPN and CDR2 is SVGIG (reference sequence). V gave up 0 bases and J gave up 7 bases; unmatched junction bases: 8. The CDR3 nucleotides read TGTGCCTGGAGTGTACAGGACAGGGGGCCCTGGGAGCAGTACTTC. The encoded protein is CAWSVQDRGPWEQYF.

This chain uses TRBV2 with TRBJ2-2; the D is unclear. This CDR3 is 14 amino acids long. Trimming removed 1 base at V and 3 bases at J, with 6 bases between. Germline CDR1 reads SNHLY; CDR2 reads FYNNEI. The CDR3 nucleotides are TGTGCCAGCAGTGAAGGGCCTTACACCGGGGAGCTGTTTTTT. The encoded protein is CASSEGPYTGELFF.

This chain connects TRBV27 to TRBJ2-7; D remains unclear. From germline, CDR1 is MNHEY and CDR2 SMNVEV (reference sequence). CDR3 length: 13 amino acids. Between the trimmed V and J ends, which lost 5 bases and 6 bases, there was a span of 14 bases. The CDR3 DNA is TGTGCCAGCAGTCTCGTGGCAGGTACCGAGCAGTACTTC. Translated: CASSLVAGTEQYF.

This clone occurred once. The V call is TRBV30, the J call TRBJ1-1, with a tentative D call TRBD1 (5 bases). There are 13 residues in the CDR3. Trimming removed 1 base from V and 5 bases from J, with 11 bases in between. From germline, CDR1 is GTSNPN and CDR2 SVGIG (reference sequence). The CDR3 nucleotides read TGTGCCTGGAGTGCTCAGGGTAGGACTGAAGCTTTCTTT. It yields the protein CAWSAQGRTEAFF.

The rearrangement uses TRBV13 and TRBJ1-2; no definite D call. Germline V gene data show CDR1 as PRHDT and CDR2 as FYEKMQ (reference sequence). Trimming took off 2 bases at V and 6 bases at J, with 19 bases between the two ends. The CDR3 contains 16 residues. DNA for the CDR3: TGTGCCAGCAGCTTATCGAATGGGTGGCAGGCCAATGGCTACACCTTC. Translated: CASSLSNGWQANGYTF.

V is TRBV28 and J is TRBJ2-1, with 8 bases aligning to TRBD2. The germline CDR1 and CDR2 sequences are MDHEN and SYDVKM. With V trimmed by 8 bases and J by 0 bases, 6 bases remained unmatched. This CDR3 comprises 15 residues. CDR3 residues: CASPASGSSYNEQFF. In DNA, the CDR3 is TGTGCCAGCCCGGCGAGCGGGAGCTCCTACAATGAGCAGTTCTTC.

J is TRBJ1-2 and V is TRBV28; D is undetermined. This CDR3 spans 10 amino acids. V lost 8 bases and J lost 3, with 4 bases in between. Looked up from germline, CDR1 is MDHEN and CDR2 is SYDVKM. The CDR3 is CASADYGYTF. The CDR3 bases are TGTGCCAGCGCGGACTATGGCTACACCTTC.

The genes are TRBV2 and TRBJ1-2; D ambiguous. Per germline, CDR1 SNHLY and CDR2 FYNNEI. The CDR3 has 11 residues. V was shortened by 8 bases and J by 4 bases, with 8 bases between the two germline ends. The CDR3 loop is CASGEIYGYTF. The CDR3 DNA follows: TGTGCCAGCGGGGAGATCTATGGCTACACCTTC.

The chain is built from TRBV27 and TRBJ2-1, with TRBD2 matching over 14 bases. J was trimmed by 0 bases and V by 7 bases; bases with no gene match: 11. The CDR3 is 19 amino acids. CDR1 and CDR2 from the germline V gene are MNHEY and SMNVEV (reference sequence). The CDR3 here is CASTPGTSGSWPSYNEQFF. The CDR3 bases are TGTGCCAGCACCCCGGGGACTAGCGGGAGCTGGCCCTCCTACAATGAGCAGTTCTTC.

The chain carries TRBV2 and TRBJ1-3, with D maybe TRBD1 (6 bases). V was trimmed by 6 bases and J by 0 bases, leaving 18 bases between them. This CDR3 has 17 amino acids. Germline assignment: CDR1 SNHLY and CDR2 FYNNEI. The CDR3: CASSESRTAGSGNTIYF. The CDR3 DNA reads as TGTGCCAGCAGCGAATCCCGGACAGCCGGCTCTGGAAACACCATATATTTT.

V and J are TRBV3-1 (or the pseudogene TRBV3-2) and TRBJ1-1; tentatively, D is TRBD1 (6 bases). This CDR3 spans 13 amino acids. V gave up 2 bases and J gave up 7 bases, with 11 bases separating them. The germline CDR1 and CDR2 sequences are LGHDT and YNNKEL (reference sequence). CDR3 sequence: CASSQSGQREAFF. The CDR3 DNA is TGTGCCAGCAGCCAAAGCGGACAGCGTGAAGCTTTCTTT.

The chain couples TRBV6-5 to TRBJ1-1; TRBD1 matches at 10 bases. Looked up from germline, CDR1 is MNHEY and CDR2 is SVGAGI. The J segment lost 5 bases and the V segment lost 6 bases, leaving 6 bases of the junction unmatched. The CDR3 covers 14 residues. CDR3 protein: CASRGQGFVTEAFF. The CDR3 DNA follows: TGTGCCAGCAGGGGACAGGGGTTTGTGACTGAAGCTTTCTTT.

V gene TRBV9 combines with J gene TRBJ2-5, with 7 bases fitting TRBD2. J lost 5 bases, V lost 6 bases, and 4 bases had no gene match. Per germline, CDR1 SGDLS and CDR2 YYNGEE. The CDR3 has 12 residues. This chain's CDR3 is CASTNGGETQYF. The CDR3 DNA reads TGTGCCAGCACCAACGGGGGGGAGACCCAGTACTTC. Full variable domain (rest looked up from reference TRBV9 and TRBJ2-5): DSGVTQTPKHLITATGQRVTLRCSPRSGDLSVYWYQQSLDQGLQFLIQYYNGEERAKGNILERFSAQQFPDLHSELNLSSLELGDSALYFCASTNGGETQYFGPGTRLLVL.

CDR3 bases: TGTGCCAGCAGACTCTCCTATAATTCACCCCTCCACTTT. Amino acid sequence: CASRLSYNSPLHF. The chain links TRBV28 to TRBJ1-6; D gene unclear. V gave up 6 bases and J gave up 0 bases, with 3 bases separating them. Germline CDR1 reads MDHEN; CDR2 reads SYDVKM. The CDR3 has 13 residues.

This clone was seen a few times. The CDR3 sequence: CASSQSRNQPQHF. Here the CDR3 DNA reads TGCGCCAGCAGCCAAAGCCGAAATCAGCCCCAGCATTTT. The chain carries TRBV4-1 and TRBJ1-5; D ambiguous. V lost 2 bases and J lost 4, with 6 bases in between. The germline CDR1 and CDR2 sequences are MGHRA and YSYEKL. The length of the CDR3 is 13 residues.

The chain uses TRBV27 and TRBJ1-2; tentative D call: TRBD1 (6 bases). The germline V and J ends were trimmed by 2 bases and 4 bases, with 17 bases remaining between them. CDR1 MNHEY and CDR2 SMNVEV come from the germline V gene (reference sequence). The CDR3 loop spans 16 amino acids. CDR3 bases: TGTGCCAGCAGTTTAAGCGCGGGGGCGCTTTTCTATGGCTACACCTTC. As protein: CASSLSAGALFYGYTF.

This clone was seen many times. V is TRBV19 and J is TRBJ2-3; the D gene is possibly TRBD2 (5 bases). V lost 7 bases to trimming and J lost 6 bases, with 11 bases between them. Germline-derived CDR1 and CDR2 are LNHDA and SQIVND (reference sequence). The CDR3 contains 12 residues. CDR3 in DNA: TGTGCCAGTAAATCGGGGTGGGATACGCAGTATTTT. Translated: CASKSGWDTQYF.

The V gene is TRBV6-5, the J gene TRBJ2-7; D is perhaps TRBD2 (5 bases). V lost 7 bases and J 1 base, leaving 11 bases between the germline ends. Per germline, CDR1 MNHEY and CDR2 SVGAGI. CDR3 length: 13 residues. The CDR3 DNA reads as TGTGCCAGCACTCGCGGGCCATCCTACGAGCAGTACTTC. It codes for CASTRGPSYEQYF.

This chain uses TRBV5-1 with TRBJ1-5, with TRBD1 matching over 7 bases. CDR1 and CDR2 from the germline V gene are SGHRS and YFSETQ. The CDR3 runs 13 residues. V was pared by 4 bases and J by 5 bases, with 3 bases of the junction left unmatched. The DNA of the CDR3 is TGCGCCAGCAGCCTCGGACAGGATCAGCCCCAGCATTTT. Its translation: CASSLGQDQPQHF.

For the CDR3, the DNA is TGTGCCAGCAGCTGGAGCGGGGGGGACTCCTACGAGCAGTACTTC. This codes for CASSWSGGDSYEQYF. The gene calls are TRBV7-3 and TRBJ2-7; 10 positions match TRBD2. From germline, CDR1 is SGHTA and CDR2 FQGTGA. The CDR3 covers 15 residues. V shed 4 bases and J 0 bases; nucleotides not matched to a gene: 3.

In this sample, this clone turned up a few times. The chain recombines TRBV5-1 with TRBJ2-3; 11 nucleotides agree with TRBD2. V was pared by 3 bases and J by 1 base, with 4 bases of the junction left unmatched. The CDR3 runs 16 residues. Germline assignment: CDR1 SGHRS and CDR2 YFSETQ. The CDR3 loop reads CASSSGTSGGTDTQYF. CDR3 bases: TGCGCCAGCAGCTCGGGGACTAGCGGAGGCACAGATACGCAGTATTTT.

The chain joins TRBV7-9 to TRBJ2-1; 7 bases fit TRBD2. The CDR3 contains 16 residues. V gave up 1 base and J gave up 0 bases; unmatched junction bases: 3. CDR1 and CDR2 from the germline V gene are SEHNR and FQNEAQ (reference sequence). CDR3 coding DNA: TGTGCCAGCAGCTTAGGCCTAGCGGACTCCTACAATGAGCAGTTCTTC. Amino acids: CASSLGLADSYNEQFF.

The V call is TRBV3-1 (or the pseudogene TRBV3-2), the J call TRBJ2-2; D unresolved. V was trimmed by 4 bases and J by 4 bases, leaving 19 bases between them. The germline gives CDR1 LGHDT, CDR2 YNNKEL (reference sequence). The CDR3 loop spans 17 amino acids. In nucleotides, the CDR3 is TGTGCCAGCAGCCGCCGGTTAGACACAGATTTCACCGGGGAGCTGTTTTTT. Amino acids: CASSRRLDTDFTGELFF.

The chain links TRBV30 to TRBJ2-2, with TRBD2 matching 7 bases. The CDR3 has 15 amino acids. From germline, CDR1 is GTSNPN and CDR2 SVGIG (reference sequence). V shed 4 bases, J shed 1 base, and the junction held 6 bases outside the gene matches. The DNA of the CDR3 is TGTGCCTGGACCTTAGCGGGCCGGAACACCGGGGAGCTGTTTTTT. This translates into CAWTLAGRNTGELFF. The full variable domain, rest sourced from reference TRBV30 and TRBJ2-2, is SQTIHQWPATLVQPVGSPLSLECTVEGTSNPNLYWYRQAAGRGLQLLFYSVGIGQISSEVPQNLSASRPQDRQFILSSKKLLLSDSGFYLCAWTLAGRNTGELFFGEGSRLTVL.

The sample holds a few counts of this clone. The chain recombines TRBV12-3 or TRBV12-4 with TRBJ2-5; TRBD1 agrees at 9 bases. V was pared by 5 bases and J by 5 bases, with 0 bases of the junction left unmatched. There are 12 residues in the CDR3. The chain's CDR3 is CASSDRGETQYF. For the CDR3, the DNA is TGTGCCAGCAGTGACAGGGGGGAGACCCAGTACTTC.

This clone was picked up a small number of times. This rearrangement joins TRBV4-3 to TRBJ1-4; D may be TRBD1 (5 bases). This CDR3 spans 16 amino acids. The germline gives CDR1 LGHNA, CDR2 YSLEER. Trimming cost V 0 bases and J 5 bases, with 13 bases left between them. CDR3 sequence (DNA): TGCGCCAGCAGCCAAGATAGGCGGCGGGACAATGAAAAACTGTTTTTT. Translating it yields CASSQDRRRDNEKLFF.

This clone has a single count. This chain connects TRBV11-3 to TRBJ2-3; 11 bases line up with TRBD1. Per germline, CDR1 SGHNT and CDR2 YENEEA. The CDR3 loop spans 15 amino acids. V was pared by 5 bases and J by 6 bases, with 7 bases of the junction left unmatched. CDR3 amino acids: CASSPRTGGVDTQYF. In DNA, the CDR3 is TGTGCCAGCAGCCCCAGGACAGGGGGCGTGGATACGCAGTATTTT.

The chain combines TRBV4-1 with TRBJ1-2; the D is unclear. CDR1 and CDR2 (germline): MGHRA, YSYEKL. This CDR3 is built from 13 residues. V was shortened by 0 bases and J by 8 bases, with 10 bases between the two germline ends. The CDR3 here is CASSQDPGGGYTF. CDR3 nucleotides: TGCGCCAGCAGCCAAGACCCAGGAGGGGGCTACACCTTC.